This entry lists 12 T cell receptor beta chains sequenced from one sample in a study of T cells in localized non-small cell lung cancer. The method was immunoSEQ multiplex PCR; TCRdb's version includes in-frame clones alone and lacks a portion of them. The sample carries about 26,000 clones, 81% recorded once. Sequenced here: peripheral blood, sampled before any cancer treatment. The receptors derive from a man aged 35 to 69 with stage III squamous cell lung carcinoma.

V gene TRBV10-2 combines with J gene TRBJ2-5; possible D gene TRBD2, 5 bases. Between the trimmed V and J ends, which lost 7 bases and 2 bases, there was a span of 14 bases. Germline V gene data show CDR1 as WSHSY and CDR2 as SAAADI. This CDR3 is 14 amino acids long. In nucleotides, the CDR3 is TGCGCCAGCAACGAGGGAGTAAGACAAGAGACCCAGTACTTC. Its translation is CASNEGVRQETQYF.

The V and J genes are TRBV28 and TRBJ2-1; D is unclear. V gave up 6 bases and J gave up 3 bases, with 15 bases separating them. CDR1 is MDHEN, CDR2 SYDVKM, per germline. This CDR3 spans 15 amino acids. This CDR3 is CASRGGWSYYNEQFF. In DNA, the CDR3 is TGTGCCAGCAGGGGCGGATGGAGCTACTACAATGAGCAGTTCTTC.

Worth noting for this clone: The germline gene is not matched at one end of the junction; a read error may be the cause. The rearrangement links TRBV6-1 to TRBJ1-5; no clear D. Germline CDR1 reads MNHNS; CDR2 reads SASEGT. The CDR3 length is 15 residues. Here the CDR3 reads CASREAPSRNQPQHF. The CDR3 DNA follows: TGTGCCAGCAGGGAAGCCCCCTCCCGGAATCAGCCCCAGCATTTT.

This sequence joins TRBV30 and TRBJ2-7; 8 bases align to TRBD2. V lost 3 bases and J lost 7; bases outside the gene matches: 5. Germline V gives CDR1 GTSNPN, CDR2 SVGIG (reference sequence). This CDR3 comprises 12 residues. CDR3 residues: CAWSPSGGEQYV. Written as DNA, the CDR3 is TGTGCCTGGAGCCCCTCGGGGGGGGAGCAGTACGTC.

CDR3 protein: CASTRWGGWRVDTQYF. In DNA form, the CDR3 reads TGTGCCAGCACCCGCTGGGGGGGGTGGAGGGTGGATACGCAGTATTTT. J is TRBJ2-3 and V is TRBV5-6, with TRBD2 identical over 7 bases. The germline V gene encodes CDR1 SGHDT and CDR2 YYEEEE. With V trimmed by 6 bases and J by 6 bases, 16 bases remained unmatched. The CDR3 covers 16 residues.

This CDR3 is CASSSAGSAGTGELFF. The CDR3 nucleotides are TGTGCCAGTAGTAGCGCAGGGTCTGCTGGCACCGGGGAGCTGTTTTTT. The chain links TRBV19 to TRBJ2-2; TRBD1 might be the D (5 bases). Germline CDR1 LNHDA, CDR2 SQIVND (reference sequence). This CDR3 has 16 amino acids. V was clipped by 4 bases and J by 4 bases, with 16 bases between them.

The chain uses TRBV27 and TRBJ2-3; 8 bases are a match to TRBD1. Trimming removed 5 bases from V and 3 bases from J; junction bases left unmatched: 16. CDR1 is MNHEY, CDR2 SMNVEV, per germline (reference sequence). The CDR3 runs to 18 residues. The CDR3 nucleotides are TGTGCCAGCAGTCAAACGCTACTGACAGGGGAGAGTACAGATACGCAGTATTTT. Protein product: CASSQTLLTGESTDTQYF.

V is TRBV14 and J is TRBJ2-4, with 7 bases matching TRBD2. CDR1 SGHDN and CDR2 FVKESK come from the germline V gene. CDR3 size: 16 residues. Trimming took 0 bases from V and 1 from J; bases not matched to a gene: 3. Here the CDR3 reads CASSQELGGAKNIQYF. For the CDR3, the DNA is TGTGCCAGCAGCCAAGAACTGGGAGGGGCCAAAAACATTCAGTACTTC.

The chain combines TRBV7-2 with TRBJ2-2; 8 nucleotides agree with TRBD1. Per the germline V gene, CDR1 is SGHTA and CDR2 is FQGNSA. This CDR3 is built from 14 residues. V shed 5 bases and J 4 bases; nucleotides not matched to a gene: 3. CDR3 in DNA: TGTGCCAGCAGCCCCGGGACAGGCACCGGGGAGCTGTTTTTT. This translates into CASSPGTGTGELFF.

The rearrangement joins TRBV4-2 to TRBJ1-6; TRBD1 is a possible D gene (5 bases). Germline CDR1 LGHNA, CDR2 YNFKEQ. The V and J ends lost 1 base and 5 bases respectively, with 9 bases between them. CDR3 length: 15 amino acids. Here the CDR3 DNA reads TGTGCCAGCAGCCAAGGCCCGGGGGATAATTCACCCCTCCACTTT. Protein sequence: CASSQGPGDNSPLHF.

V usage is TRBV11-2 and J usage is TRBJ2-7; tentative D call: TRBD2 (6 bases). V was shortened by 5 bases and J by 4 bases, with 12 bases between the two germline ends. CDR1 SGHAT and CDR2 FQNNGV come from the germline V gene. The CDR3 runs to 13 residues. The CDR3 reads CASSQDYRYEQYV. The CDR3, as DNA: TGTGCCAGCAGCCAGGACTACCGTTACGAGCAGTACGTC.

This clone was recorded a few times. V and J are TRBV10-1 and TRBJ1-2; possibly TRBD1 for D (5 bases). CDR3 size: 14 residues. The germline gives CDR1 WNHNN, CDR2 SYGVQD (reference sequence). Trimming pared 3 bases from V and 8 bases from J, leaving 16 bases between. The CDR3 DNA sequence: TGCGCCAGCAGTGAAACGGGGGGAACTAACGGCTACACCTTC. Its protein is CASSETGGTNGYTF.